The entry below describes one TCR beta chain. What it recognizes is unknown. The data stem from a study of cytomegalovirus exposure and HLA in healthy donors. The PCR contained 60 Vbeta and 13 Jbeta primers. Methods used by the authors: Later, an analysis found some 80 million unique TCR beta chains, and roughly 10 million of these were shared. The protocol was immunoSEQ multiplex PCR, while the TCRdb copy is restricted to in-frame clones and leaves out a portion. From that table come the V and J calls and clone size; the DNA was used to work out D and trimming. This table holds tens of thousands of clones, 74% found once. Whole-study results and caveats: When presence/absence was analysed, sequencing depth was taken to be roughly uniform across donors. Researchers catalogued under 200 TCR beta chains as cytomegalovirus-associated.

The donors comprised healthy bone marrow donors. The sequencing sample was made of PBMCs. The sequence derives from a woman between 25 and 40 years old in good health and CMV-seropositive.

The DNA of the CDR3 is TGCGCCAGCAGCTTGGGGTTCGGGACTTACGGAGAGCAGTTCTTC. It specifies CASSLGFGTYGEQFF. The chain recombines TRBV5-1 with TRBJ2-1; a possible D gene is TRBD2 (6 bases). The CDR3 covers 15 residues. The germline gives CDR1 SGHRS, CDR2 YFSETQ. V gave up 0 bases and J gave up 10 bases, with 17 bases separating them.